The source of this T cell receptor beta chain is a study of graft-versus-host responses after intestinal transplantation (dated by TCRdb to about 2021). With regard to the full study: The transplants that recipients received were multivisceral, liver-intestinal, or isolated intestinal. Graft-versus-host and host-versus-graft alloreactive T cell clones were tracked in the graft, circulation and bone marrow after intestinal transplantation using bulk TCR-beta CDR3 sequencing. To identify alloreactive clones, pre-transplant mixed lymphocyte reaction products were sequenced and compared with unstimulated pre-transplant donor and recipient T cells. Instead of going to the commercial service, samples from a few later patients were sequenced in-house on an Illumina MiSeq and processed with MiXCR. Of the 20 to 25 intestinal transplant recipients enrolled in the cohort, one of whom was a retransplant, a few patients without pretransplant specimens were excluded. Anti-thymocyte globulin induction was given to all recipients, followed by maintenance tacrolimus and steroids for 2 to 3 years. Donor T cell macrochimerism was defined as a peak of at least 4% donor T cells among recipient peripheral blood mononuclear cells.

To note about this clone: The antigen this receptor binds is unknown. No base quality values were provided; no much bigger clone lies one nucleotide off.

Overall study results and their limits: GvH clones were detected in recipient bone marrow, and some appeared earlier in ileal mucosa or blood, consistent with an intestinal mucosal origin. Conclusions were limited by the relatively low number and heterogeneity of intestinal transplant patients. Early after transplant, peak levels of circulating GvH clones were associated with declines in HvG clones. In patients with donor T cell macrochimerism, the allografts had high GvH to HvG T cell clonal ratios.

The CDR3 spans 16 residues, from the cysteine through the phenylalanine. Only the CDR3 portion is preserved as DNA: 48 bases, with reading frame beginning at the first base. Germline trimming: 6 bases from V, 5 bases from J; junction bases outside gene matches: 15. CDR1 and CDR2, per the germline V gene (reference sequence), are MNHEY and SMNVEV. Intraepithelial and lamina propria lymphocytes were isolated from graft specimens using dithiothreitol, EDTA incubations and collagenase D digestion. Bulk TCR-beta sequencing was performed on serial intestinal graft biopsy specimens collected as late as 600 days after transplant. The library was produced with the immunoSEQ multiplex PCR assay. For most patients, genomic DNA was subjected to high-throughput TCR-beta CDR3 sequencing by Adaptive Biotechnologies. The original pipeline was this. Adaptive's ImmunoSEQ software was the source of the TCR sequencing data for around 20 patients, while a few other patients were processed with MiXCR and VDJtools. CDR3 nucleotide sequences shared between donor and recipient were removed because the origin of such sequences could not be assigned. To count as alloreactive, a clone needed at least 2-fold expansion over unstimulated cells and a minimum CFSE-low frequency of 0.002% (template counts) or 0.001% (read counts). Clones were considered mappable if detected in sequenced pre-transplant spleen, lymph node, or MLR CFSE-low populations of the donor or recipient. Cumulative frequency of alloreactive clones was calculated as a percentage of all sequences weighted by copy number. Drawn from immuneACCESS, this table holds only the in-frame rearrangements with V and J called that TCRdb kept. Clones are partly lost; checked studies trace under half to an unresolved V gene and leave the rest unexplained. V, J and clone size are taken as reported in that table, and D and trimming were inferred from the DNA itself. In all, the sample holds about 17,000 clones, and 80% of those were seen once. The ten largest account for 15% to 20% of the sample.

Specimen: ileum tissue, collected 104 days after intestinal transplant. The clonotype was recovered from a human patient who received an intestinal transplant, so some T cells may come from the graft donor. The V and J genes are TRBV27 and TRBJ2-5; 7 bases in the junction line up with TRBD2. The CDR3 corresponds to CASRRIRDYNRETQYF. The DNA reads TGTGCCAGCAGACGAATTAGGGACTACAATAGGGAGACCCAGTACTTC.